This TCR beta chain was sequenced for a study of blood T cell repertoires in COVID-19. Study details: Samples taken during acute and convalescent COVID-19 were collected in the United States, Italy and Spain.

CDR1 SGHNT and CDR2 YYREEE come from the germline V gene (reference sequence). The CDR3 extends over 17 amino acids. The trim removed 4 bases at V and 2 bases at J, leaving 7 bases unmatched. This clone occurred once. Sequencing was performed with immunoSEQ multiplex PCR; in TCRdb, only in-frame clones are kept and a portion is missing. The sample yields tens of thousands of clones, about 83% seen once. Sequenced sample: peripheral blood. V and J are TRBV5-4 and TRBJ2-7, with 15 bases matching TRBD2. The sequence derives from a human donor in a cohort sampled during active COVID-19. The CDR3 nucleotides read TGTGCCAGCAGCCCCAGGACTAGCGGGAGGGATCCCTACGAGCAGTACTTC. The encoded protein is CASSPRTSGRDPYEQYF.